Listed below are T cell receptor beta chains from one sample, sequenced in a study of neurological immune-mediated disorders. TCRdb used MiXCR to reprocess the 5' RACE reads, holding one entry per CDR3 protein. The sample shows roughly 67,000 distinct CDR3 sequences, under 5% of them seen only once. The material sequenced was PBMCs. These receptors came from a man in his fifties or sixties with multiple sclerosis. Both conserved end residues are part of each CDR3. The D gene is left open where the match is weak. Size is stated for part of the rows, as once, few or many counts, or as a class when the clone is expanded.

d_call clone_size j_call v_call cdr3_aa cdr3_nt
. few TRBJ1-2 TRBV29-1 CSVHGSNYGYTF TGCAGCGTTCACGGGAGTAACTATGGCTACACCTTC
. many TRBJ2-1 TRBV7-3 CASSPPGAVNEQFF TGTGCCAGCAGCCCCCCGGGGGCCGTCAATGAGCAGTTCTTC
. many TRBJ2-2 TRBV12-3/TRBV12-4 CASTSTGPPGELFF TGTGCCAGCACCAGCACAGGGCCCCCCGGGGAGCTGTTTTTT
TRBD1 many TRBJ2-5 TRBV5-1 CASNRQGNQETQYF TGCGCCAGTAACCGACAGGGGAACCAAGAGACCCAGTACTTC
. many TRBJ1-1 TRBV20-1 CSARDAGTPGPTEAFF TGCAGTGCTAGAGACGCTGGGACGCCTGGTCCCACTGAAGCTTTCTTT
. many TRBJ1-2 TRBV29-1 CSVEYGRNYGYTF TGCAGCGTTGAGTACGGGCGGAACTATGGCTACACCTTC
. . TRBJ2-3 TRBV4-2 CASSRSSTDTQYF TGTGCCAGCAGCCGAAGTAGCACAGATACGCAGTATTTT
. many TRBJ1-2 TRBV25-1 CASSEGGFNYGYTF TGTGCCAGCAGTGAGGGCGGGTTTAACTATGGCTACACCTTC
. many TRBJ2-1 TRBV24-1 CATSDDYNEQFF TGTGCCACCAGTGATGATTACAATGAGCAGTTCTTC
. many TRBJ1-2 TRBV20-1 CSVRGLGYGYTF TGCAGTGTTCGAGGGCTCGGCTATGGCTACACCTTC
TRBD1 many TRBJ1-1 TRBV20-1 CSARRTGRNTEAFF TGCAGTGCTAGAAGGACAGGGAGGAACACTGAAGCTTTCTTT
. . TRBJ1-6 TRBV5-5 CASRTEAALNSPLHF TGTGCCAGCAGAACTGAGGCAGCGCTTAATTCACCCCTACACTTT
. many TRBJ1-2 TRBV24-1 CATSDRDYGYTF TGTGCCACCAGTGACAGGGACTATGGCTACACCTTC
TRBD1 many TRBJ2-2 TRBV12-3/TRBV12-4 CASSAGQGTGELFF TGTGCCAGCAGCGCGGGACAGGGGACCGGGGAGCTGTTTTTT
TRBD1 . TRBJ1-1 TRBV19 CASSTRGHQDTEAFF TGTGCCAGTAGTACCAGGGGGCATCAGGACACTGAAGCTTTCTTT
TRBD1 many TRBJ2-7 TRBV5-6 CASSLTGTGFAYEQYF TGTGCCAGCAGTTTGACCGGGACAGGGTTTGCCTACGAGCAGTACTTC
TRBD2 few TRBJ2-1 TRBV6-5 CASMFISGGATLQFF TGTGCCAGCATGTTTATCAGCGGGGGGGCCACCTTGCAGTTCTTC
. many TRBJ1-5 TRBV5-1 CASRRQINQPQHF TGCGCCAGCAGACGACAGATCAATCAGCCCCAGCATTTT
TRBD2 few TRBJ2-1 TRBV29-1 CSVDPGRINEQFF TGCAGCGTTGACCCCGGGAGGATTAATGAGCAGTTCTTC
TRBD2 many TRBJ2-1 TRBV5-1 CASSLRGGAYNEQFF TGCGCCAGCAGCTTGCGGGGGGGAGCCTACAATGAGCAGTTCTTC